The text below deals with one T cell receptor beta chain. No antigen is known for it. Repertoires were generated with immunoSEQ multiplex PCR, while TCRdb's copy carries only in-frame clones and drops some. Altogether roughly 76,000 clones are present, 94% being singletons, with the ten largest covering roughly 1.4%. This record belongs to a study of cytomegalovirus exposure and HLA in healthy donors. Overall study findings and caveats: It was found in a later analysis that first-cohort TCR clusters tended to co-occur in the approximately 120 validation repertoires. More than 150 TCR beta chains were listed as cytomegalovirus-associated.

The ends were cut back, 4 bases at V and 7 bases at J, with 10 bases in the middle. The CDR3 loop spans 13 amino acids. Looked up from germline, CDR1 is MGHRA and CDR2 is YSYEKL. The chain joins TRBV4-1 to TRBJ1-4; D ambiguous. The origin of this receptor is a young man in good health and CMV-seropositive. Sequences were obtained from PBMCs. The CDR3 DNA is TGCGCCAGCAGCCCTCCGCCCGGTGAAAAACTGTTTTTT. It translates to CASSPPPGEKLFF.